The 12 T cell receptor beta chains below were found in one sample sequenced in a study of shared clonotypes between healthy human individuals. Naive CD8 cells lacked CD45RO and underwent positive selection for CCR7, leaving out terminally differentiated effector memory CD45RA+ cells. This table comes from immunoSEQ multiplex PCR, and its TCRdb copy is limited to in-frame clones, with some not included. In the table there are about 870,000 clones, 80% to 95% of which are singletons. The source material was naive CD8+ T cells sorted from blood. The receptors originated from a young man in good health.

This sequence joins TRBV21-1 and TRBJ1-4. TRBV21-1 is noted as a pseudogene. CDR3 length: 18 residues. The DNA of the CDR3 is TGTGCCAGCAGCACTCCCCATTATGGGGGAATAACTAATGAAAAACTGTTTTTT. Its translation: CASSTPHYGGITNEKLFF.

This chain uses TRBV7-2 with TRBJ2-1; weak D call: TRBD2 (6 bases). The ends were cut back, 1 base at V and 3 bases at J, with 13 bases in the middle. The CDR3 length is 16 residues. Germline V gives CDR1 SGHTA, CDR2 FQGNSA. This CDR3 is CASSLVGGLGYNEQFF. CDR3 DNA: TGTGCCAGCAGCTTAGTTGGGGGACTGGGCTACAATGAGCAGTTCTTC.

The chain employs TRBV5-5 and TRBJ1-1, with D possibly matching TRBD1 (5 bases). This CDR3 spans 13 amino acids. The germline V gene has CDR1 SGHKS and CDR2 YYEKEE (reference sequence). V lost 2 bases and J 1 base, leaving 6 bases between the germline ends. This chain's CDR3 is CASSFTGNTEAFF. DNA for the CDR3: TGTGCCAGCAGCTTTACAGGGAACACTGAAGCTTTCTTT.

This clone was detected a few times. The chain couples TRBV5-5 to TRBJ2-1; possible D gene TRBD1, 7 bases. The V and J ends lost 4 bases and 1 base respectively, with 21 bases between them. The CDR3 contains 18 residues. From germline, CDR1 is SGHKS and CDR2 YYEKEE (reference sequence). The DNA of the CDR3 is TGTGCCAGCAGCGAGGACCCGCGACAGGGAGGTTCCTACAATGAGCAGTTCTTC. Amino acids: CASSEDPRQGGSYNEQFF.

J is TRBJ2-1 and V is TRBV19; TRBD2 might be the D (6 bases). CDR1 and CDR2 (germline): LNHDA, SQIVND (reference sequence). Deletions cut 8 bases from V and 2 bases from J, with 16 bases between. The CDR3 loop spans 15 amino acids. CDR3 DNA sequence: TGTGCCAGTGGAGGGGTTAACTACGCCTACAATGAGCAGTTCTTC. As protein: CASGGVNYAYNEQFF. Together with reference TRBV19 and TRBJ2-1, the CDR3 gives the full variable domain: DGGITQSPKYLFRKEGQNVTLSCEQNLNHDAMYWYRQDPGQGLRLIYYSQIVNDFQKGDIAEGYSVSREKKESFPLTVTSAQKNPTAFYLCASGGVNYAYNEQFFGPGTRLTVL.

CDR3 sequence (DNA): TGTGCCAGCAGATATGGACAGAACACCGGGGAGCTGTTTTTT. Translating it yields CASRYGQNTGELFF. V gene TRBV6-5 combines with J gene TRBJ2-2; D is possibly TRBD1 (5 bases). CDR1 is MNHEY and CDR2 is SVGAGI in the germline V gene. V gave up 6 bases and J gave up 1 base, with 9 bases separating them. This CDR3 has 14 amino acids.

CDR3 region: CASSEYGGYEQYF. The CDR3, as DNA: TGTGCCAGCAGCGAGTATGGGGGATACGAGCAGTACTTC. The chain links TRBV7-2 to TRBJ2-7, with D possibly being TRBD1 or TRBD2 (5 bases each). Germline V gene sequence: CDR1 SGHTA, CDR2 FQGNSA. The CDR3 totals 13 residues. The V end lost 5 bases, the J end lost 4 bases, and 12 bases lay between the germline ends.

The CDR3 nucleotides are TGTGCCACTTCCACCGGGACAGAAAACATTCAGTACTTC. This codes for CATSTGTENIQYF. This chain connects TRBV5-4 to TRBJ2-4; 7 bases fit TRBD1. This CDR3 has 13 amino acids. Germline V gene lookup returns CDR1 SGHNT and CDR2 YYREEE (reference sequence). Trimming took 9 bases from V and 5 from J; bases not matched to a gene: 8.

This sequence joins TRBV7-8 and TRBJ2-7; D possibly corresponds to TRBD2 (5 bases). Trimming cost V 5 bases and J 0 bases, with 8 bases left between them. Germline-derived CDR1 and CDR2 are SGHVS and FQNEAQ. The length of the CDR3 is 13 residues. The DNA for the CDR3 is TGTGCCAGCAGCGCCGGGGTCTCCTACGAGCAGTACTTC. Amino acid sequence: CASSAGVSYEQYF.

The J gene is TRBJ2-5, the V gene TRBV4-1; TRBD1 might be the D (6 bases). Near its end, the DNA agrees better with TRBJ2-7, so the J call may be wrong. CDR1 and CDR2 (germline): MGHRA, YSYEKL. This CDR3 is 17 amino acids long. The CDR3 DNA reads TGCGCCAGCAGCCAAGATCAGATTCGGGACACCGCCTACGAGCAGTACTTC. This codes for CASSQDQIRDTAYEQYF.

The J gene is TRBJ2-4, the V gene TRBV4-2; no firm D call. Germline loops: CDR1 LGHNA, CDR2 YNFKEQ. Trimming shortened V by 0 bases and J by 0 bases, and 15 bases separated the two germline ends. There are 18 residues in the CDR3. CDR3 sequence reads: CASSQDAYPTLAKNIQYF. DNA of the CDR3: TGTGCCAGCAGCCAAGATGCCTACCCAACCCTAGCCAAAAACATTCAGTACTTC.

The V and J genes are TRBV5-1 and TRBJ2-2; TRBD1 matches 8 bases. CDR1 SGHRS and CDR2 YFSETQ come from the germline V gene. The CDR3 consists of 15 residues. The J segment lost 1 base and the V segment lost 6 bases, leaving 5 bases of the junction unmatched. The CDR3 sequence is CASTSGQVNTGELFF. In DNA, the CDR3 is TGCGCCAGCACATCGGGACAGGTGAACACCGGGGAGCTGTTTTTT.